Following are 27 T cell receptor beta chains from one sample sequenced in a study of T cells in Graves' hyperthyroidism and ophthalmopathy. TCR beta CDR3 regions were amplified from RNA transcripts. The TCR CDR3 was amplified in a first-round RT-PCR using the HTBI primer set. TCRdb used MiXCR to reprocess the multiplex PCR reads, holding one entry per CDR3 protein. This repertoire shows around 570,000 distinct CDR3 sequences, just under 20% found once; its top ten account for around 50%. The sequencing input was blood. These TCRs come from a man in his forties with Graves' ophthalmopathy.

The V call is TRBV7-8, the J call TRBJ2-1; TRBD2 is a possible D gene (7 bases). Trimming shortened V by 1 base and J by 14 bases, and 15 bases separated the two germline ends. CDR1 and CDR2 from the germline V gene are SGHVS and FQNEAQ. The CDR3 sequence is 13 residues long. This CDR3 reads CASSLGGGTGEFF. In DNA, the CDR3 is TGTGCCAGCAGCTTAGGGGGGGGCACCGGAGAGTTCTTC.

Ten or more counts support this clonotype. The chain carries TRBV10-3 and TRBJ2-5, with 8 positions matching TRBD2. In germline, CDR1 is ENHRY, CDR2 SYGVKD. There are 12 residues in the CDR3. With V trimmed by 11 bases and J by 5 bases, 7 bases remained unmatched. The CDR3 spells CAAAGTRETQYF. CDR3 sequence (DNA): TGTGCCGCCGCCGGGACTAGGGAGACCCAGTACTTC.

This clonotype occurred many times. This chain uses TRBV7-2 with TRBJ2-7; D may be TRBD2 (6 bases). The germline V gene encodes CDR1 SGHTA and CDR2 FQGNSA. The CDR3 covers 14 residues. Deletions cut 4 bases from V and 4 bases from J, with 14 bases between. DNA for the CDR3: TGTGCCAGCAGCTGGGGGGACCTAAGATACGAGCAGTACTTC. Protein sequence: CASSWGDLRYEQYF.

CDR3 DNA: TGTGCCAGCAGTTTGGAACTCCCCGGGGGGCCCCAGCATTTT. Protein product: CASSLELPGGPQHF. The chain has TRBV12-3 or TRBV12-4 and TRBJ1-5; D is perhaps TRBD1 (5 bases). The CDR3 has 14 residues. Trimming stripped 3 bases from V and 9 bases from J, with 15 bases between.

The genes are TRBV5-1 and TRBJ1-1; D remains unclear. Between the trimmed V and J ends, which lost 4 bases and 0 bases, there was a span of 10 bases. CDR3 length: 14 amino acids. The germline V gene encodes CDR1 SGHRS and CDR2 YFSETQ. CDR3 residues: CASSPFPLNTEAFF. CDR3 nucleotides: TGCGCCAGCAGCCCCTTCCCGCTGAACACTGAAGCTTTCTTT.

This clonotype has just a few counts. V and J are TRBV2 and TRBJ1-3; D might be TRBD1 (5 bases). This CDR3 has 12 residues. V was pared by 6 bases and J by 7 bases, with 10 bases between. Per germline, CDR1 SNHLY and CDR2 FYNNEI. Here the CDR3 DNA reads TGTGCCAGCAGACAGGACGGCAACACCATATATTTT. Its translation is CASRQDGNTIYF. The variable domain in full, with the rest retrieved from reference TRBV2 and TRBJ1-3, is EPEVTQTPSHQVTQMGQEVILRCVPISNHLYFYWYRQILGQKVEFLVSFYNNEISEKSEIFDDQFSVERPDGSNFTLKIRSTKLEDSAMYFCASRQDGNTIYFGEGSWLTVV.

This clonotype was detected only a few times. This rearrangement joins TRBV29-1 to TRBJ2-6; the D is unclear. The V end was cut by 3 bases, the J end by 1 base, with 7 bases between. The CDR3 contains 14 residues. Germline V gene lookup returns CDR1 SQVTM and CDR2 ANQGSEA. CDR3 DNA sequence: TGCAGCGTTGAGGGTGGATCTGGGGCCAACGTCCTGACTTTC. The encoded protein is CSVEGGSGANVLTF.

This clonotype showed up just a few times. The chain joins TRBV4-2 to TRBJ2-7, with unresolved D. Germline CDR1 reads LGHNA; CDR2 reads YNFKEQ. This CDR3 contains 15 residues. Trimming took 0 bases from V and 2 from J, leaving 11 bases between them. The CDR3 spells CASSQEFGLPYEQYF. The CDR3 region has the DNA TGTGCCAGCAGCCAAGAATTCGGCCTGCCCTACGAGCAGTACTTC.

V gene TRBV15 combines with J gene TRBJ1-1, with D perhaps matching TRBD1 (5 bases). Germline lookup yields CDR1 LNHNV and CDR2 YYDKDF (reference sequence). V lost 0 bases to trimming and J lost 1 base, with 9 bases between them. The CDR3 covers 15 residues. The CDR3 here is CATSRDGAENTEAFF. The DNA of the CDR3 is TGTGCCACCAGCAGAGATGGGGCCGAGAACACTGAAGCTTTCTTT.

This clonotype was detected ten times or more. The CDR3 here is CASYSGGALESTEAFF. As DNA, the CDR3 is TGCGCCAGTTACTCGGGGGGTGCCCTGGAGTCCACTGAAGCTTTCTTT. This chain links TRBV5-1 with TRBJ1-1; the D gene is possibly TRBD1 (5 bases). Trimming took off 8 bases at V and 4 bases at J, with 24 bases between the two ends. Germline-derived CDR1 and CDR2 are SGHRS and YFSETQ. CDR3 length equals 16 residues.

In its sample, this clonotype was seen a few times. This chain links TRBV7-9 with TRBJ2-1, with 9 bases identical to TRBD1. This CDR3 comprises 15 residues. V shed 5 bases, J shed 8 bases, and the junction held 10 bases outside the gene matches. CDR1 and CDR2 (germline): SEHNR, FQNEAQ (reference sequence). The CDR3 region is CASSPGDRGFYEQFF. In nucleotides, the CDR3 is TGTGCCAGCAGCCCAGGAGACAGGGGGTTCTATGAGCAGTTCTTC. Full variable domain (outside the CDR3, taken from reference TRBV7-9 and TRBJ2-1): DTGVSQNPRHKITKRGQNVTFRCDPISEHNRLYWYRQTLGQGPEFLTYFQNEAQLEKSRLLSDRFSAERPKGSFSTLEIQRTEQGDSAMYLCASSPGDRGFYEQFFGPGTRLTVL.

This clonotype was counted between two and nine times. The rearrangement links TRBV27 to TRBJ1-5, with TRBD1 matching 8 bases. The CDR3 sequence is 14 residues long. The V segment lost 4 bases and the J segment 6 bases; nucleotides outside the gene matches: 5. CDR1 MNHEY and CDR2 SMNVEV come from the germline V gene (reference sequence). This CDR3 reads CASSSNRGFQPQHF. The DNA for the CDR3 is TGTGCCAGCAGTTCCAACAGGGGGTTTCAGCCCCAGCATTTT.

In this sample, this clonotype turned up a few times. The chain uses TRBV12-3 or TRBV12-4 and TRBJ1-2; tentative D call: TRBD1 (6 bases). V was pared by 3 bases and J by 1 base, with 15 bases between. CDR3 length equals 16 residues. CDR3 in amino acids: CASSLNRVANNYGYTF. For the CDR3, the DNA is TGTGCCAGCAGTTTGAACAGGGTAGCCAATAACTATGGCTACACCTTC.

The gene calls are TRBV12-3 or TRBV12-4 and TRBJ1-2, with D tentatively TRBD1 (6 bases). V dropped 6 bases and J dropped 5 bases, with 13 bases sitting between them. The CDR3 runs to 13 residues. The CDR3 region has the DNA TGTGCCAGCAGCCATACGGACAGTTATGGCTACACCTTC. Translated, it gives CASSHTDSYGYTF.

This clonotype was seen repeatedly, ten times or more. V is TRBV29-1 and J is TRBJ2-5; D may be TRBD1 (5 bases). Germline V gives CDR1 SQVTM, CDR2 ANQGSEA. The CDR3 extends over 13 amino acids. V lost 3 bases and J 4 bases, leaving 12 bases between the germline ends. CDR3 bases: TGCAGCGTTGACAGCCAGGGTGGAGAGACCCAGTACTTC. This gives the protein CSVDSQGGETQYF. Variable domain in full (rest from reference TRBV29-1 and TRBJ2-5): SAVISQKPSRDICQRGTSLTIQCQVDSQVTMMFWYRQQPGQSLTLIATANQGSEATYESGFVIDKFPISRPNLTFSTLTVSNMSPEDSSIYLCSVDSQGGETQYFGPGTRLLVL.

This clonotype was counted ten times or more. This chain uses TRBV28 with TRBJ1-1, with TRBD1 matching 7 bases. Germline loops: CDR1 MDHEN, CDR2 SYDVKM. This CDR3 has 13 amino acids. The trim removed 6 bases at V and 5 bases at J, leaving 6 bases unmatched. DNA for the CDR3: TGTGCCAGCAGGTCAGGGGGAGAAACTGAAGCTTTCTTT. Translation gives CASRSGGETEAFF.

The chain employs TRBV20-1 and TRBJ1-1; 7 nucleotides match TRBD1. Germline V gene sequence: CDR1 DFQATT, CDR2 SNEGSKA (reference sequence). The V segment lost 7 bases and the J segment 2 bases; nucleotides outside the gene matches: 10. There are 14 residues in the CDR3. In nucleotides, the CDR3 is TGCAGTGTTAGTGGGGACAGTTTTAACACTGAAGCTTTCTTT. Protein: CSVSGDSFNTEAFF.

This clonotype was seen at least ten times. The V and J genes are TRBV28 and TRBJ1-5; possible D gene TRBD1, 6 bases. The CDR3 length is 14 residues. Germline V gives CDR1 MDHEN, CDR2 SYDVKM. The V end was cut by 5 bases, the J end by 9 bases, with 17 bases between. CDR3 nucleotides: TGTGCCAGCAGTCAGGGACACCAATTGTGGCCCCAGCATTTT. This gives the protein CASSQGHQLWPQHF. The whole variable domain, remainder taken from reference TRBV28 and TRBJ1-5, is DVKVTQSSRYLVKRTGEKVFLECVQDMDHENMFWYRQDPGLGLRLIYFSYDVKMKEKGDIPEGYSVSREKKERFSLILESASTNQTSMYLCASSQGHQLWPQHFGDGTRLSIL.

This clonotype was recorded at least ten times. The chain employs TRBV7-9 and TRBJ2-1; the D is unclear. The germline CDR1 and CDR2 sequences are SEHNR and FQNEAQ (reference sequence). Trimming stripped 1 base from V and 1 base from J, with 8 bases between. The CDR3 sequence is 15 residues long. The CDR3 region has the DNA TGTGCCAGCAGCTTAGGGAATGGGTCCTACAATGAGCAGTTCTTC. As protein: CASSLGNGSYNEQFF.

The chain is built from TRBV2 and TRBJ2-5, with 8 bases identical to TRBD2. V shed 7 bases, J shed 1 base, and the junction held 5 bases outside the gene matches. In germline, CDR1 is SNHLY, CDR2 FYNNEI. There are 14 residues in the CDR3. The CDR3 spells CASKNSGVQETQYF. CDR3 nucleotide sequence: TGTGCCAGCAAGAATAGCGGGGTCCAAGAGACCCAGTACTTC.

This clonotype was detected many times. The chain joins TRBV7-6 to TRBJ2-1; 11 bases map to TRBD2. Germline V CDR1 and CDR2: SGHVS, FNYEAQ. The length of the CDR3 is 17 residues. V was clipped by 1 base and J by 3 bases; unmatched bases: 5. The CDR3 DNA is TGTGCCAGCAGCTTAGGTAGCGGGAGGGTAATCTACAATGAGCAGTTCTTC. It specifies CASSLGSGRVIYNEQFF.

There are a few counts of this clonotype. The chain carries TRBV7-2 and TRBJ1-3; TRBD1 matches at 7 bases. Trimming at V came to 5 bases and at J to 4 bases, leaving 2 bases not matched to a gene. Germline V lookup: CDR1 SGHTA, CDR2 FQGNSA. The CDR3 runs 13 residues. CDR3 coding DNA: TGTGCCAGCAGCGGAGGGGGCGGAAACACCATATATTTT. This gives the protein CASSGGGGNTIYF.

On this clonotype: This may come from a read error, since a much larger clone is one base off. This chain connects TRBV7-7 to TRBJ1-4; D is ambiguous. The CDR3 is made up of 14 amino acids. Trimming removed 1 base from V and 7 bases from J, with 10 bases in between. From germline, CDR1 is SSHAT and CDR2 FNYEAQ (reference sequence). The CDR3: CASSLDSGGEKLFF. CDR3 DNA sequence: TGTGCCAGCAGCTTAGACAGCGGAGGTGAAAAACTGTTTTTT.

CDR3 nucleotides: TGCGCCAGCAGCCCGGGACAGGGAGGTGGAGAGACCCAGTACTTC. As protein: CASSPGQGGGETQYF. This chain joins TRBV5-1 and TRBJ2-5; the match to TRBD1 covers 9 bases. Per the germline V gene, CDR1 is SGHRS and CDR2 is YFSETQ. This CDR3 has 15 residues. V lost 4 bases and J lost 4; bases outside the gene matches: 8.

This sequence joins TRBV7-2 and TRBJ2-1; unclear D gene. This CDR3 is built from 13 residues. Per the germline V gene, CDR1 is SGHTA and CDR2 is FQGNSA. The V end was cut by 2 bases, the J end by 5 bases, with 7 bases between. DNA of the CDR3: TGTGCCAGCAGCTTACAGACCAACAATGAGCAGTTCTTC. Amino acid sequence: CASSLQTNNEQFF.

This clonotype appeared a single time. The V call is TRBV6-2 or TRBV6-3, the J call TRBJ2-7, with TRBD2 matching over 10 bases. The germline CDR1 and CDR2 sequences are MNHEY and SVGEGT. V dropped 0 bases and J dropped 6; count of bases not matched to a gene: 11. This CDR3 has 17 residues. The CDR3 loop reads CASSYSSRQREGREQYF. CDR3 sequence (DNA): TGTGCCAGCAGTTACTCGAGTCGGCAGCGGGAGGGCCGCGAGCAGTACTTC.

As regards this clonotype: This may be a read error: a much more frequent sequence differs by one nucleotide. The V gene is TRBV30, the J gene TRBJ2-7; maybe TRBD1 (5 bases). The germline CDR1 and CDR2 sequences are GTSNPN and SVGIG (reference sequence). The CDR3 contains 12 residues. CDR3 protein: CAWSTGSCEQYF. CDR3 DNA sequence: TGTGCCTGGAGTACAGGCTCCTGCGAGCAGTACTTC.